This T cell receptor beta chain was sequenced for a study of blood T cell repertoires in COVID-19 (dated by TCRdb to 2020 to 2021). Context from the whole study: Samples from collaborators originated in the United States, Italy and Spain and spanned both the acute and convalescent phases of COVID-19. The material from the prospective study consisted of cDNA or gDNA derived from T cells, B-cell-depleted T cells, or PBMCs. Subjects who had been exposed to COVID-19, were actively infected with it, or had recovered from it provided the deeply sampled blood TCRbeta repertoires that made up the dataset. A freely available public database, intended as a resource for researchers studying the immune response to SARS-CoV-2, is where the repertoires were released. The samples were drawn from the first 160 participants of the ongoing ImmuneRACE study and from roughly 1,300 subjects provided by 6 global collaborators. Sample metadata almost always included a de-identified subject ID, COVID-19 status, age in years and sex. Where available, HLA class I and class II types were obtained from metadata supplied by the sample provider rather than from assay-based typing. Overall study results and their limits: The amount of clinical and demographic metadata varied by source and participant and was provided uncurated.

The CDR3 spans 16 residues, from the cysteine through the phenylalanine. Of the read, only the CDR3 DNA is kept; its 48 bases are in frame from base 1. TCRbeta CDR3 regions were amplified from genomic DNA using the immunoSEQ Assay, a bias-controlled multiplex PCR. Under the source paper's analysis protocol: The number of nucleated cells in each sample was estimated by amplification of reference gene primers within the assay. To quantify the absolute abundance of each unique TCRbeta CDR3 rearrangement, sequence reads were collapsed and filtered. Productive Simpson clonality was computed per sample as the square root of Simpson's diversity index over productive rearrangements. TCRdb retrieved this table from immuneACCESS and kept in-frame rearrangements only. Not all clones are present; in checked studies, unresolved V genes account for under half, and no reason is known for the remainder. From that table come the V and J calls and clone size; the DNA was used to work out D and trimming. This sample holds under 450,000 clones; 80% to 90% were observed only once. The ten largest account for 1% to 1.5% of the sample.

Notes on this clone: The target of this receptor is not known. No base qualities exist here, and no much larger clone lies one base off it.

Participants in the prospective study were enrolled through a virtual design, were aged roughly 18 to 100 years, and lived in 20 to 30 United States geographic areas. In the prospective study, participants were assigned to cohorts based on the clinical history participants reported in a screening survey and a study questionnaire. Recovered participants in ImmuneRACE Cohort 3 were defined by two consecutive negative NP/OP PCR tests, clearance by a healthcare professional, or resolution of symptoms. Each participant in the prospective study had whole blood, serum and a nasopharyngeal or oropharyngeal swab collected by mobile phlebotomists. Participants in the prospective study had the option to provide additional blood draws and questionnaires over a roughly 2-month period. Before DNA extraction, blood samples from the prospective study were shipped at room temperature or frozen.

Rearrangement joined TRBV7-5 to TRBJ2-2; TRBD2, as called in the table, went unchecked against the DNA. TRBV7-5 is a pseudogene. The material sequenced was PBMCs or T cells enriched from blood (not recorded which). The sequence came from a man aged 25-40 years who had recovered from COVID-19. CDR3 sequence: CARERAGELNTGELFF. Here is the DNA: TGTGCCAGAGAGAGAGCGGGGGAATTGAACACCGGGGAGCTGTTTTTT.